This T cell receptor beta chain was recovered during a study of T cell responses to AZD1222 COVID-19 vaccine. Study overall: Second doses at about 4 or about 12 weeks were pooled.

General observations from the study: Two doses of AZD1222 preceded a rise in Spike-specific TCR breadth and depth.

Concerning this clone: Its antigen is still unknown.

Only in-frame clones appear in the TCRdb table, and some are missing; sequencing was by immunoSEQ multiplex PCR. The profile shows some 90,000 clones, approximately 86% of them singletons. Germline lookup yields CDR1 SGHNT and CDR2 YYREEE (reference sequence). After removal of 5 bases from V and 0 bases from J, the junction contained 2 bases not matched to a gene. The CDR3 has 15 amino acids. The sequence was obtained from an adult in good health. The specimen was peripheral blood, collected on day 0 of AZD1222 vaccination. J is TRBJ1-3 and V is TRBV5-4; 10 bases map to TRBD1. CDR3 nucleotide sequence: TGTGCCAGCAGAAGGGACAGGGGCTCTGGAAACACCATATATTTT. This codes for CASRRDRGSGNTIYF.